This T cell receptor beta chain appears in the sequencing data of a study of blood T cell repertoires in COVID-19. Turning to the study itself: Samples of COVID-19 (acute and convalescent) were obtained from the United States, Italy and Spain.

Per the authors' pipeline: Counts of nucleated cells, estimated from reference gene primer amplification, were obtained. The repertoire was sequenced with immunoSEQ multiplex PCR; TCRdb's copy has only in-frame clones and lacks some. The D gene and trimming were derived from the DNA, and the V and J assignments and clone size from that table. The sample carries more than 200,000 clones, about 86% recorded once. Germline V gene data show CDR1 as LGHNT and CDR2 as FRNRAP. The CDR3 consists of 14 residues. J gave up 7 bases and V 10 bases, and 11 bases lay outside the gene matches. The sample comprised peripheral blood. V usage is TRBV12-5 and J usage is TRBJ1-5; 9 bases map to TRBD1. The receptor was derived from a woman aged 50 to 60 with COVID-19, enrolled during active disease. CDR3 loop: CAISEGQGEQPQHF. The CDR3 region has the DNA TGTGCTATAAGTGAGGGACAGGGCGAACAGCCCCAGCATTTT.